This entry describes one T cell receptor (beta chain). Only in-frame clones appear in the TCRdb table, and some are missing; sequencing was by immunoSEQ multiplex PCR. Of about 81,000 clones in the sample, more than 70% were seen once. This specimen comes from a study of T cell responses to AZD1222 COVID-19 vaccine. The sequence was collected from an adult who received the AZD1222 COVID-19 vaccine. Material: peripheral blood, obtained 28 days after the second AZD1222 dose.

CDR3 DNA: TGTGCCTGGAGTGGCCAACCCTTCTACGAGCAGTACTTC. It translates to CAWSGQPFYEQYF. V usage is TRBV30 and J usage is TRBJ2-7; D is ambiguous. This CDR3 spans 13 amino acids. V was cut by 1 base and J by 3 bases, with 10 bases left in between. The germline gives CDR1 GTSNPN, CDR2 SVGIG (reference sequence).